This paragraph covers one TCR beta chain sequence. The source of the sample is a study of T cells in Graves' hyperthyroidism and ophthalmopathy. The CDR3 contains 17 residues. CDR1 PRHDT and CDR2 FYEKMQ come from the germline V gene (reference sequence). Trimming left V 0 bases short and J 5 bases short, with 14 bases between. TCR beta CDR3 sequences were amplified from RNA transcripts. An initial round of RT-PCR targeting the TCR CDR3 relied on the HTBI primer set. TCRdb redid the calling of the multiplex PCR reads with MiXCR, one entry per CDR3 protein. The sample records a few hundred thousand distinct CDR3 sequences, roughly 13% being singletons.

The rearrangement uses TRBV13 and TRBJ1-6, with D unclear. The clonotype comes from a woman under 30 with Graves' hyperthyroidism. Sequencing was done on a sample of blood. The CDR3: CASSLGLMDGHNSPLHF. DNA for the CDR3: TGTGCCAGCAGCTTAGGACTTATGGACGGCCATAATTCACCCCTCCACTTT.